These T cell receptor beta chains were read from a single sample in a study of T cell repertoires in cytomegalovirus infection. From the reads, TCRdb called clonotypes with MiXCR, one entry per CDR3 protein. The repertoire includes hundreds of thousands of distinct CDR3 sequences, roughly 36% of them detected once, and around a sixth sits in the top ten. Which antigens these TCRs recognize remains unknown. Specimen: cultured PBMCs, collected from culture after CMV antigen stimulation. The receptors were sampled from a human donor in good health (CMV status not recorded). Some clones in this sample may be carry-over from other donors' samples. CDR3s include the opening cysteine and the closing phenylalanine or tryptophan. A D gene is named only where the DNA matches it firmly. Clone size is stated in some rows and not others, as once, few, many or a class when expanded.

.,TRBV19,TRBJ1-2,.,TGTGCCAGTAGCCCCGCCAGAAGTGGCTACACCTTC,CASSPARSGYTF
.,TRBV28,TRBJ2-2,.,TGTGCCAGCACCTCTTCTATAGGGGGATGGGCCGGGGAGCTGTTTTTT,CASTSSIGGWAGELFF
.,TRBV6-5,TRBJ1-6,.,TGTGCCAGCAGTTCCTCGGGGGGCTATAATTCACCCCTCCACTTT,CASSSSGGYNSPLHF
TRBD2,TRBV6-2/TRBV6-3,TRBJ2-7,.,TGTGCCAGCAGTTACGACAGGGGATTCGCTAGCGGGAGCTACGAGCAGTACTTC,CASSYDRGFASGSYEQYF
.,TRBV27,TRBJ1-1,.,TGTGCCAGCAGTTTATCCCGGTCCCCACTGAACACTGAAGCTTTCTTT,CASSLSRSPLNTEAFF
.,TRBV12-3/TRBV12-4,TRBJ2-5,.,TGTGCCAGCAGTAACGGACTGTGGGAGACCCAGTACTTC,CASSNGLWETQYF
TRBD2,TRBV7-2,TRBJ2-3,few,TGTGCCAGCAGCTTAGAGGGACTAGCGGGCACAGATACGCAGTATTTT,CASSLEGLAGTDTQYF
.,TRBV10-3,TRBJ2-4,.,TGTGCCAACCTCACCCCCGGGAGAGGGGGGAGAAACATTCAGTACTTC,CANLTPGRGGRNIQYF
TRBD2,TRBV19,TRBJ2-1,.,TGTGCCAGTAGTATCGGGACTAGCGGGAATCGTGAGCAGTTCTTC,CASSIGTSGNREQFF
.,TRBV19,TRBJ1-5,few,TGTGCCAGTAGTGTCCCCGGGCAGGGCGTCCGGGGGCATCAGCCCCAGCATTTT,CASSVPGQGVRGHQPQHF
.,TRBV4-1,TRBJ1-4,.,TGCGCCAGCAGGGGAGGCGTAAATGAAAAACTGTTTTTT,CASRGGVNEKLFF
.,TRBV7-9,TRBJ1-6,.,TGTGCCAGCAGCTTTTCCTCGTATTCACCCCTCCACTTT,CASSFSSYSPLHF
TRBD1,TRBV20-1,TRBJ1-6,few,TGCAGTGCTTACAGGGGGAACTATAATTCACCCCTCCACTTT,CSAYRGNYNSPLHF
.,TRBV27,TRBJ2-7,few,TGTGCCAGCAGTCCGGGGATGGGGCGGCGGGCGGGGACCTACGAGCAGTACTTC,CASSPGMGRRAGTYEQYF
TRBD2,TRBV10-3,TRBJ2-5,.,TGTGCCATCAGTGCCGAAGGACTAGCGGGAATCGAGACCCAGTACTTC,CAISAEGLAGIETQYF
TRBD1,TRBV18,TRBJ1-1,.,TGTGCCAGCGGACAGGGGGGATGGGCTGAAGCTTTCTTT,CASGQGGWAEAFF
TRBD2,TRBV7-2,TRBJ2-7,many,TGTGCCAGCAGCTCCGGGACTAGCGGGTACTACGAGCAGTACTTC,CASSSGTSGYYEQYF
TRBD2,TRBV7-2,TRBJ2-2,.,TGTGCCAGCACATGGACTAGCGGGGTCACCGGGGAGCTGTTTTTT,CASTWTSGVTGELFF
.,TRBV19,TRBJ1-4,.,TGTGCCAGTAGCACGGACATCCCCTGGAATCTTAATGAAAAACTGTTTTTT,CASSTDIPWNLNEKLFF
.,TRBV4-1,TRBJ2-3,.,TGCGCCAGCAGCCCCGACGGACTAACCCCAGATACGCAGTATTTT,CASSPDGLTPDTQYF
.,TRBV15,TRBJ2-3,.,TGTGCCACCAGGACGACTAGTTCTGATACGCAGTATTTT,CATRTTSSDTQYF
.,TRBV7-2,TRBJ1-3,many,TGTGCCAGCAGCTTCGACAATGGAAACACCATATATTTT,CASSFDNGNTIYF
TRBD1,TRBV7-4,TRBJ2-4,.,TGTGCCAGCAGCGGCAAGACAGGGGGCTGGGCCAAAAACATTCAGTACTTC,CASSGKTGGWAKNIQYF
TRBD2,TRBV4-2,TRBJ2-5,.,TGTGCCAGCACGGGACTAGCGGGGGATGAGACCCAGTACTTC,CASTGLAGDETQYF
.,TRBV7-9,TRBJ1-2,many,TGTGCCAGCAGCTCCAACCGGGGGGCTATGTATGGCTACACCTTC,CASSSNRGAMYGYTF
.,TRBV6-2/TRBV6-3,TRBJ2-4,.,TGTGCCAGCAGTTTCAGGGTAGCCAAAAACATTCAGTACTTC,CASSFRVAKNIQYF
.,TRBV7-2,TRBJ1-4,many,TGTGCCAGCACCACCCTAGGCGGGGGGCTCAATGAAAAACTGTTTTTT,CASTTLGGGLNEKLFF
.,TRBV6-5,TRBJ2-7,.,TGTGCCAGTGCCCCGGGGGTAGGGATTATCCACGAGCAGTACTTC,CASAPGVGIIHEQYF
TRBD2,TRBV7-6,TRBJ2-1,many,TGTGCCAGCAGCTCCGGGACTAGCGGGAGAGGGGAGCAGTTCTTC,CASSSGTSGRGEQFF
.,TRBV11-2,TRBJ2-7,.,TGTGCCAGCAGCTTATACGGACTACCGCCGTACGAGCAGTACTTC,CASSLYGLPPYEQYF
.,TRBV27,TRBJ2-1,few,TGTGCCGCCCGCAGGGGTGGCTACAATGAGCAGTTCTTC,CAARRGGYNEQFF
.,TRBV10-3,TRBJ2-1,.,TGTGCCGCCGCTAGCGAAATGTACAATGAGCAGTTCTTC,CAAASEMYNEQFF
TRBD1,TRBV7-2,TRBJ2-5,.,TGTGCCAGCAGCTTCGACAGGGTTGAGACCCAGTACTTC,CASSFDRVETQYF
.,TRBV20-1,TRBJ1-2,.,TGCAGTGCTAGAGCTCAAGACGGGGGCTACACCTTC,CSARAQDGGYTF
.,TRBV27,TRBJ1-1,few,TGTGCCAGCACCACATCCGGAGGGAGGACTGAAGCTTTCTTT,CASTTSGGRTEAFF
.,TRBV28,TRBJ1-1,.,TGTGCCAGCAGTTCCCCGGGACGGATGAACACTGAAGCTTTCTTT,CASSSPGRMNTEAFF
.,TRBV5-3,TRBJ1-6,.,TGTGCCAGCAGCCCCCGCGACCTGAGCTCCTATAATTCACCCCTCCACTTT,CASSPRDLSSYNSPLHF
TRBD2,TRBV19,TRBJ2-7,.,TGTCCCAGTCACCCCCGCGGGGGGTACGAGCAGTACTTC,CPSHPRGGYEQYF
TRBD1,TRBV4-1,TRBJ2-7,few,TGCGCCAGCAGCCAAGTAGGGACAGGGGTTAAGGTGCAGTACTTC,CASSQVGTGVKVQYF
.,TRBV27,TRBJ2-7,.,TGTGCCAGCACCCTCTCGGTTGGGGACTACGAGCAGTACTTC,CASTLSVGDYEQYF
.,TRBV7-9,TRBJ2-1,few,TGTGCCTCCATCGATTACAATGAGCAGTTCTTC,CASIDYNEQFF
TRBD2,TRBV7-2,TRBJ2-3,many,TGTGCCAGCAGCTCTCGGGGGGGGAACACGGATACGCAGTATTTT,CASSSRGGNTDTQYF
.,TRBV7-6,TRBJ2-1,many,TGTGCCAGCAGCCCTATCGCCGGGTCAGGCAGGGTAGGCAATGAGCAGTTCTTC,CASSPIAGSGRVGNEQFF
.,TRBV11-2,TRBJ2-3,.,TGTGCCAGCAGCTTAGATTCATGGGGGACAGATACGCAGTATTTT,CASSLDSWGTDTQYF
TRBD1,TRBV11-2,TRBJ2-7,many,TGTGCCAGCAGCACTTATCCGGGGACAGCATACGAGCAGTACTTC,CASSTYPGTAYEQYF
.,TRBV7-2,TRBJ2-7,.,TGTGCCAGCAGCCCCCCGGGGGCCTCCTACGAGCAGTACTTC,CASSPPGASYEQYF
TRBD2,TRBV10-3,TRBJ2-3,.,TGTGCCATCAGTGAATGGCGGGAGGTTCGGGCAGATACGCAGTATTTT,CAISEWREVRADTQYF
TRBD1,TRBV20-1,TRBJ2-6,.,TGCAGTGCTAGAGCCCAGGGACAGGGCAACACTGGGGCCAACGTCCTGACTTTC,CSARAQGQGNTGANVLTF
TRBD2,TRBV6-2/TRBV6-3,TRBJ2-1,.,TGTGCCAGCAGTTACCCGACTAGCGGGAGGGCCTCCGGCAATGAGCAGTTCTTC,CASSYPTSGRASGNEQFF
TRBD2,TRBV7-9,TRBJ2-2,.,TGTGCCAGCAGCTCTCTTAGCGGGGGAAACACCGGGGAGCTGTTTTTT,CASSSLSGGNTGELFF
TRBD1,TRBV11-2,TRBJ1-1,.,TGTGCCAGCAGCGCCGGGACAGGGGGTAGGTCTACTGAAGCTTTCTTT,CASSAGTGGRSTEAFF